The T cell receptor (beta chain) under discussion was sequenced for a study of shared clonotypes between healthy human individuals. Study as a whole: The cohort comprised two women and three men. Their ages spanned 18 to 49 years.

Concerning this clone itself: Antigen unknown.

Study-wide results and limits: The sole specimen, blood, was sampled, and tissue repertoires likely differ.

An even split of each subset's genomic DNA across several immunoSEQ plates was performed. PCR replicates from unsorted PBMC used approximately 290 ng DNA, and this amount was some 31,000 T cell genomes. Here immunoSEQ multiplex PCR was the method, and the copy in TCRdb shows in-frame clones only, minus some. Among hundreds of thousands of clones listed, around 80% were seen once. V was trimmed by 0 bases and J by 4 bases, leaving 27 bases between them. This CDR3 is 20 amino acids long. From germline, CDR1 is LGHNA and CDR2 YSLEER. V gene TRBV4-3 combines with J gene TRBJ1-2, with D maybe TRBD1 (5 bases). The sequenced material came from PBMCs. The TCR sequence derives from a woman aged 40 to 50 in good health. Some clones in this sample may be carry-over from other donors' samples. For the CDR3, the DNA is TGCGCCAGCAGCCAAGAAAATGCCAATGCCGGGACCTTAGCAGTCTATGGCTACACCTTC. Its protein is CASSQENANAGTLAVYGYTF.